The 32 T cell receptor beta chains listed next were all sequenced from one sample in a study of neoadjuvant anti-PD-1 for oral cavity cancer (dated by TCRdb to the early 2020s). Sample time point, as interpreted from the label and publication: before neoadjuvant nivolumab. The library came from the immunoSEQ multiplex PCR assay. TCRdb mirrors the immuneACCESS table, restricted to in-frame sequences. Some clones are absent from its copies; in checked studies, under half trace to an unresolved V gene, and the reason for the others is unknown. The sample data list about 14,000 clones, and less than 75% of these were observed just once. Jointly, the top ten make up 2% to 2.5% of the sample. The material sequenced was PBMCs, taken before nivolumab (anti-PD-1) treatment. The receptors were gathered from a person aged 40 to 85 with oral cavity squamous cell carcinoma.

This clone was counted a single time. The CDR3 sequence: CASSLYAPPAGELFF. In DNA form, the CDR3 reads TGTGCCAGCAGTTTATACGCCCCCCCCGCCGGGGAGCTGTTTTTT. V and J are TRBV28 and TRBJ2-2; D unclear. Trimming took off 1 base at V and 6 bases at J, with 12 bases between the two ends. The CDR3 contains 15 residues. CDR1 and CDR2 from the germline V gene are MDHEN and SYDVKM.

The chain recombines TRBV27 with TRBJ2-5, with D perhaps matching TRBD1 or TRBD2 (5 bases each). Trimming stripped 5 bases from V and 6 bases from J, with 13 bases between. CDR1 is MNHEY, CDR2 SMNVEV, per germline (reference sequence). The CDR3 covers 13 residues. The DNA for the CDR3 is TGTGCCAGCAGTCCTCGGGGCCAGCAGACCCAGTACTTC. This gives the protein CASSPRGQQTQYF.

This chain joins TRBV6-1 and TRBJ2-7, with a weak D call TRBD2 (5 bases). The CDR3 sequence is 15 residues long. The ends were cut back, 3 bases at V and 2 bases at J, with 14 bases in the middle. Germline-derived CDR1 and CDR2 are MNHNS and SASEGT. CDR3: CASSESNHGAYEQYF. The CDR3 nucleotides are TGTGCCAGCAGTGAGAGCAACCACGGGGCCTACGAGCAGTACTTC.

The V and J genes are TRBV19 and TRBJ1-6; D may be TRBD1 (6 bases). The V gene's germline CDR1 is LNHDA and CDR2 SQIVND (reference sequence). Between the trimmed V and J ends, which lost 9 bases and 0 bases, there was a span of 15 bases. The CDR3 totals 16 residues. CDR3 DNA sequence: TGTGCCAGGATTACAGGGAGAAGCTCCTATAATTCACCCCTCCACTTT. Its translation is CARITGRSSYNSPLHF.

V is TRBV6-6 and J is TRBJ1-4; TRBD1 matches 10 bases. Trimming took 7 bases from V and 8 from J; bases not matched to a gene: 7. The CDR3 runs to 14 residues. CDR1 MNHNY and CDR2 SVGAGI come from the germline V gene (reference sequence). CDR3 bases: TGTGCCAGCACCATGGGGACAGGGGACGAAAAACTGTTTTTT. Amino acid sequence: CASTMGTGDEKLFF.

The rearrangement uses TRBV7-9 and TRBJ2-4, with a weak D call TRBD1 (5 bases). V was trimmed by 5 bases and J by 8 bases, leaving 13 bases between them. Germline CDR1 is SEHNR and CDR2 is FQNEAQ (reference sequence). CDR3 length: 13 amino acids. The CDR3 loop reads CASSGAGSDIQYF. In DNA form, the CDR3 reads TGTGCCAGCAGCGGGGCAGGGTCCGACATTCAGTACTTC.

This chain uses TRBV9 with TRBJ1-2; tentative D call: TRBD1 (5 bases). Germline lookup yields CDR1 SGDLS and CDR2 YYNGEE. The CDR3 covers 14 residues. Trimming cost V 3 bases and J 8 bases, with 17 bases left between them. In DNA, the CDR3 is TGTGCCAGCAGCGCAGGGTTTAGGGCGTTGGGCTACACCTTC. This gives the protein CASSAGFRALGYTF. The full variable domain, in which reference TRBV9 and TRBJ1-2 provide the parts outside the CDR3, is DSGVTQTPKHLITATGQRVTLRCSPRSGDLSVYWYQQSLDQGLQFLIQYYNGEERAKGNILERFSAQQFPDLHSELNLSSLELGDSALYFCASSAGFRALGYTFGSGTRLTVV.

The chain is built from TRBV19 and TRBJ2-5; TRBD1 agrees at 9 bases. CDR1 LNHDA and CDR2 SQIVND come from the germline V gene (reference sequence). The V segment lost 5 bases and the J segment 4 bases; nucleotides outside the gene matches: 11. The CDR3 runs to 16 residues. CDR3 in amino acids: CASSVTGTGSVETQYF. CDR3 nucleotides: TGTGCCAGTAGTGTAACCGGGACAGGGAGTGTAGAGACCCAGTACTTC.

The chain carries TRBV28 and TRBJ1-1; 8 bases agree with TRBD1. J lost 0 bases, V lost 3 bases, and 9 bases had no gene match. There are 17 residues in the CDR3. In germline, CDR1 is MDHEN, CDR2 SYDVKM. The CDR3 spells CASSLLGQESMNTEAFF. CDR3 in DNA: TGTGCCAGCAGTTTGTTGGGACAGGAGTCTATGAACACTGAAGCTTTCTTT.

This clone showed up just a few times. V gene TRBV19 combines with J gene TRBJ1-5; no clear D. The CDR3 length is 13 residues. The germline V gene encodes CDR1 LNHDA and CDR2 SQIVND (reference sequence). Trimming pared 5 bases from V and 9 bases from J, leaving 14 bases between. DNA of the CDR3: TGTGCCAGTAGTTTGAGGGCCAGCTCGCCCCAGCATTTT. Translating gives CASSLRASSPQHF.

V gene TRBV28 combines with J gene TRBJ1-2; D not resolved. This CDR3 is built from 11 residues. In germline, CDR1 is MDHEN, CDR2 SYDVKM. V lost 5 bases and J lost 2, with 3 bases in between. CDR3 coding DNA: TGTGCCAGCAGTCCCAACTATGGCTACACCTTC. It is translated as CASSPNYGYTF.

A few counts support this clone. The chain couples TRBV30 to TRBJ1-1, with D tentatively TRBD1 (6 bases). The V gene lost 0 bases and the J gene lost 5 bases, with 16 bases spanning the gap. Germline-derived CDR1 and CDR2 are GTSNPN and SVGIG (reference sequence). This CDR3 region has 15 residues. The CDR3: CAWSVGGGLRTEAFF. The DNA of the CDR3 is TGTGCCTGGAGTGTAGGTGGGGGGCTTCGGACTGAAGCTTTCTTT.

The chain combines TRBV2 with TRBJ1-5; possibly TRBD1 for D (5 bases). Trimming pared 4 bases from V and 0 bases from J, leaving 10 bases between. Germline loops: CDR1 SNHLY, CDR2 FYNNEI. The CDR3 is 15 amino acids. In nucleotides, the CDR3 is TGTGCCAGCAGTGGAGGGGTGTATAGCAATCAGCCCCAGCATTTT. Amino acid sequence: CASSGGVYSNQPQHF.

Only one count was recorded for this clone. CDR3 loop: CASSLGLADSRPYEQYF. The CDR3, as DNA: TGCGCCAGCAGCTTAGGACTAGCGGACAGTCGGCCCTACGAGCAGTACTTC. J is TRBJ2-7 and V is TRBV5-1; the match to TRBD2 covers 10 bases. This CDR3 region has 17 residues. CDR1 is SGHRS, CDR2 YFSETQ, per germline. V shed 2 bases, J shed 2 bases, and the junction held 10 bases outside the gene matches.

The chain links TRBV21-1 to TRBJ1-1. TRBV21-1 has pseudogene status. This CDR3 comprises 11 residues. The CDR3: CASSKAPGAFF. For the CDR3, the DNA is TGTGCCAGCAGCAAAGCCCCCGGGGCTTTCTTT.

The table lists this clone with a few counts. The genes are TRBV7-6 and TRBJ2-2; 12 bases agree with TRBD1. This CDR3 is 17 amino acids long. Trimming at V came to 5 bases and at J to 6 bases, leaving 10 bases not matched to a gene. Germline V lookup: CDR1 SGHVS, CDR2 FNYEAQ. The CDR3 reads CASSRIGTGGESGELFF. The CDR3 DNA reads TGTGCCAGCAGCCGGATTGGGACAGGGGGCGAGTCCGGGGAGCTGTTTTTT.

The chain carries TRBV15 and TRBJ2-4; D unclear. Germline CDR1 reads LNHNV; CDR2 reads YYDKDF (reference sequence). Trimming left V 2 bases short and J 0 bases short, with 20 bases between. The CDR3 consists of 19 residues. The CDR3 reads CATSRSDPPTYIAKNIQYF. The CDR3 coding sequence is TGTGCCACCAGCAGATCCGACCCTCCAACCTATATAGCCAAAAACATTCAGTACTTC. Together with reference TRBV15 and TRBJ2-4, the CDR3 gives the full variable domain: DAMVIQNPRYQVTQFGKPVTLSCSQTLNHNVMYWYQQKSSQAPKLLFHYYDKDFNNEADTPDNFQSRRPNTSFCFLDIRSPGLGDTAMYLCATSRSDPPTYIAKNIQYFGAGTRLSVL.

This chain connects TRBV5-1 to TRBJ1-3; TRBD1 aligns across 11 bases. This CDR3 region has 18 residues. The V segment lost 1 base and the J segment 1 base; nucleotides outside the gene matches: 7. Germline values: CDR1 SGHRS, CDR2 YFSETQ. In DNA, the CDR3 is TGCGCCAGCAGCTTGCCAGGACAGGGGGCCCTATCTGGAAACACCATATATTTT. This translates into CASSLPGQGALSGNTIYF.

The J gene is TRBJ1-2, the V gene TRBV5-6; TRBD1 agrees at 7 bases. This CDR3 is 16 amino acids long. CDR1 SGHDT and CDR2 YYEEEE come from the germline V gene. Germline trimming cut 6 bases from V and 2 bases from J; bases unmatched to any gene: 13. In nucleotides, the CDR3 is TGTGCCAGCAACATAAATACGGGACAGAGAAACTATGGCTACACCTTC. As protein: CASNINTGQRNYGYTF.

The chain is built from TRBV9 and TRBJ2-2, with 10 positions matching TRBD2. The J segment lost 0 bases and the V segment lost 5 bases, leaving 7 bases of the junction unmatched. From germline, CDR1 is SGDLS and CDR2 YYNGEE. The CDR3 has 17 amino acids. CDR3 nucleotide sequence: TGTGCCAGCAGGGAGGGGCTAGCGGGGGCGAACACCGGGGAGCTGTTTTTT. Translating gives CASREGLAGANTGELFF.

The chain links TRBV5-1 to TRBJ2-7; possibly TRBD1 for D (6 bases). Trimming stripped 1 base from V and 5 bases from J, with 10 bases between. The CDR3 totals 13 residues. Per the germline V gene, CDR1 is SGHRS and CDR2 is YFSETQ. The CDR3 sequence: CASSLRGSHEQYF. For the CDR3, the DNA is TGCGCCAGCAGCTTGAGGGGGTCCCACGAGCAGTACTTC.

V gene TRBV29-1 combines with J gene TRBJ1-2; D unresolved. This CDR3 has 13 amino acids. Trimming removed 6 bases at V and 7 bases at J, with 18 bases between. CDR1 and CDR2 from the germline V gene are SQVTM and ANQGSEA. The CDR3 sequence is CSVEFRKGSGYTF. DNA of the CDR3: TGCAGCGTCGAGTTCCGGAAGGGCTCTGGCTACACCTTC.

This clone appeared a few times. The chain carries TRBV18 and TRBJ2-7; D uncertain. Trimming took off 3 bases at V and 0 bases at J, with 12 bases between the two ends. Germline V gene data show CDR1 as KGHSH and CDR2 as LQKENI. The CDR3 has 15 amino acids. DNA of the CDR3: TGTGCCAGCTCACCTGGTCACGGACCCTCCTACGAGCAGTACTTC. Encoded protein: CASSPGHGPSYEQYF.

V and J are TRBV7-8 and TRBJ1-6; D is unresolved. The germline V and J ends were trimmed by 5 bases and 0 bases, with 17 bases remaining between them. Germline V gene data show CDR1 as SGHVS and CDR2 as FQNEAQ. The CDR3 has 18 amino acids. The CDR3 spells CASSLTMAVSSYNSPLHF. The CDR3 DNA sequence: TGTGCCAGCAGCCTAACGATGGCAGTGAGCTCCTATAATTCACCCCTCCACTTT.

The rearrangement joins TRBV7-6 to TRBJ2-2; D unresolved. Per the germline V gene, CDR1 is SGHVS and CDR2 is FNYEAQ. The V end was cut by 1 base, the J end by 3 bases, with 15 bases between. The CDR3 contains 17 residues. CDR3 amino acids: CASSLGVGQLHTGELFF. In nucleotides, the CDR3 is TGTGCCAGCAGCTTAGGGGTAGGCCAGCTCCACACCGGGGAGCTGTTTTTT.

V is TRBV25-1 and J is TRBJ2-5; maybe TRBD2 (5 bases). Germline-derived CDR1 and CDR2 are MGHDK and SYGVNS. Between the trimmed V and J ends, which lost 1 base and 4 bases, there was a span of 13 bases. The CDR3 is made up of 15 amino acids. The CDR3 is CASSESVISGETQYF. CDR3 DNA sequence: TGTGCCAGCAGTGAATCGGTTATAAGCGGAGAGACCCAGTACTTC. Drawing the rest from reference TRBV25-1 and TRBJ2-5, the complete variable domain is EADIYQTPRYLVIGTGKKITLECSQTMGHDKMYWYQQDPGMELHLIHYSYGVNSTEKGDLSSESTVSRIRTEHFPLTLESARPSHTSQYLCASSESVISGETQYFGPGTRLLVL.

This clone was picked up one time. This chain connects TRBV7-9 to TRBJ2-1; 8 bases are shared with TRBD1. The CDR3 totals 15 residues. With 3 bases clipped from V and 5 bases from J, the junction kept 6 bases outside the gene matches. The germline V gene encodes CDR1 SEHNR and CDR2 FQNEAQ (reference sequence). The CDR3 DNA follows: TGTGCCAGCAGCTTTGGGGACAGGCCCGACAATGAGCAGTTCTTC. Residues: CASSFGDRPDNEQFF.

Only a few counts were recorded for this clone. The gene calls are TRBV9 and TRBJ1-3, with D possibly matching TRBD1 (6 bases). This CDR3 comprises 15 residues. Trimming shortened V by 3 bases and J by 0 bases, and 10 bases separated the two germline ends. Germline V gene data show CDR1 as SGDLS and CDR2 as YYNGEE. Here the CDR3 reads CASSANRVSGNTIYF. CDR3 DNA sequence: TGTGCCAGCAGCGCAAACAGGGTCTCTGGAAACACCATATATTTT. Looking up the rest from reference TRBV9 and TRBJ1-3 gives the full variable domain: DSGVTQTPKHLITATGQRVTLRCSPRSGDLSVYWYQQSLDQGLQFLIQYYNGEERAKGNILERFSAQQFPDLHSELNLSSLELGDSALYFCASSANRVSGNTIYFGEGSWLTVV.

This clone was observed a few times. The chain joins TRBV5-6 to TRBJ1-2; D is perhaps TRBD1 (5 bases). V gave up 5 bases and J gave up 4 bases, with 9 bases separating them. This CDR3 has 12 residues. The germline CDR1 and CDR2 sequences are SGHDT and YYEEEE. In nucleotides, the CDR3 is TGTGCCAGCAGTTTCCAGGGCTATGGCTACACCTTC. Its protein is CASSFQGYGYTF. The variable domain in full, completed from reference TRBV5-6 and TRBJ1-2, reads DAGVTQSPTHLIKTRGQQVTLRCSPKSGHDTVSWYQQALGQGPQFIFQYYEEEERQRGNFPDRFSGHQFPNYSSELNVNALLLGDSALYLCASSFQGYGYTFGSGTRLTVV.

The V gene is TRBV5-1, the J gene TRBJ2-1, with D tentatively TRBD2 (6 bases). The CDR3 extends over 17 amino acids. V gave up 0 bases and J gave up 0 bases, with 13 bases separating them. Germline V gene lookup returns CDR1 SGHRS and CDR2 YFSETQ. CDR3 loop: CASSLEVGTSSYNEQFF. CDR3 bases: TGCGCCAGCAGCTTGGAGGTCGGGACTTCCTCCTACAATGAGCAGTTCTTC.

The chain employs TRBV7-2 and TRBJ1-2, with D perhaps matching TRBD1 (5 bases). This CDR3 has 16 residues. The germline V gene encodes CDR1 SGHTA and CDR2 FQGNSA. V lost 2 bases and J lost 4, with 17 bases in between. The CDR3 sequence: CASSLRLGEGSYGYTF. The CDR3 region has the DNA TGTGCCAGCAGCTTACGGCTAGGGGAGGGGTCCTATGGCTACACCTTC.

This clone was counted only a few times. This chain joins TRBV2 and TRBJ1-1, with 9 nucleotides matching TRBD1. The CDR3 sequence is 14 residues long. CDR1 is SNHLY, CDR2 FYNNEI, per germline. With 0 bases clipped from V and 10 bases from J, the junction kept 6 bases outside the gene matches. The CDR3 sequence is CASSEAGDRVPAFF. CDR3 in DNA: TGTGCCAGCAGTGAAGCGGGGGACAGGGTGCCAGCTTTCTTT.